This TCR beta chain appears in the sequencing data of a study of T cells in Graves' hyperthyroidism and ophthalmopathy. What was amplified from RNA transcripts were TCR beta CDR3 regions. First-round RT-PCR targeting the TCR CDR3 was performed with the HTBI primer set. TCRdb called the multiplex PCR reads again in MiXCR, with one record for every CDR3 protein. The table includes hundreds of thousands of distinct CDR3 sequences, 15% to 20% detected once. There are many counts of this clonotype. The germline V and J ends were trimmed by 4 bases and 0 bases, with 13 bases remaining between them. The CDR3 covers 15 residues. The germline V gene has CDR1 SGHRS and CDR2 YFSETQ.

The chain recombines TRBV5-1 with TRBJ1-1, with D perhaps TRBD1 (6 bases). The source of this sequence is a woman in her forties with Graves' ophthalmopathy. What was sequenced was blood. The CDR3: CASSLVGALNTEAFF. The CDR3 DNA reads TGCGCCAGCAGCCTAGTGGGGGCTCTGAACACTGAAGCTTTCTTT.